The sequence of this T cell receptor beta chain was determined in a study of technical replicates of blood from several donors. Only in-frame clones appear in the TCRdb table, and some are missing; sequencing was by immunoSEQ multiplex PCR. The sample lists under 85,000 clones, 93% occurring once. The length of the CDR3 is 13 residues. CDR1 is GTSNPN, CDR2 SVGIG, per germline (reference sequence). V dropped 4 bases and J dropped 6; count of bases not matched to a gene: 4. The source is a human donor in good health. The chain employs TRBV30 and TRBJ1-5; the match to TRBD1 covers 9 bases. Sequencing was done on a sample of T cells isolated from PBMCs. CDR3 in amino acids: CAWTTGGGQPQHF. CDR3 in DNA: TGTGCCTGGACCACAGGGGGCGGTCAGCCCCAGCATTTT.